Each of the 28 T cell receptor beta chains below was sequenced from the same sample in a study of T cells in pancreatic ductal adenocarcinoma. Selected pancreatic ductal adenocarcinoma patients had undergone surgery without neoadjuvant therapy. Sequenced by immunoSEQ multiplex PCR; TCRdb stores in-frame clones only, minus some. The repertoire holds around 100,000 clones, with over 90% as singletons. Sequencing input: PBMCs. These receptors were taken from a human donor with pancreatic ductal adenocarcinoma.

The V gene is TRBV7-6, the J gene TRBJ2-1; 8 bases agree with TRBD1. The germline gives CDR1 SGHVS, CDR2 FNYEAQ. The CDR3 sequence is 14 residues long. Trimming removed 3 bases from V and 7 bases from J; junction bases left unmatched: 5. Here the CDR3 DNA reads TGTGCCAGCAGCTTTGGACAGGGCCGGAATGAGCAGTTCTTC. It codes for CASSFGQGRNEQFF.

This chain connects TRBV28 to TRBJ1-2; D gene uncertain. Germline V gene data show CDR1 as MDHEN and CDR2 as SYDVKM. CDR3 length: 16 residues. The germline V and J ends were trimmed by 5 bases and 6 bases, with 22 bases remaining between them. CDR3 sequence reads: CASSQSRESKANGYTF. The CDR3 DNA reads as TGTGCCAGCAGTCAATCTCGGGAGTCTAAGGCGAATGGCTACACCTTC.

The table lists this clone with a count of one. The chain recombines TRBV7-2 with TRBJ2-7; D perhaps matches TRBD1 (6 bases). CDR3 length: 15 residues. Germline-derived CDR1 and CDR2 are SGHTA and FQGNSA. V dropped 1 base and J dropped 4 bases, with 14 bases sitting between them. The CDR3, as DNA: TGTGCCAGCAGCTTAGGCAGGGGTACTCAGTACGAGCAGTACTTC. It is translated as CASSLGRGTQYEQYF.

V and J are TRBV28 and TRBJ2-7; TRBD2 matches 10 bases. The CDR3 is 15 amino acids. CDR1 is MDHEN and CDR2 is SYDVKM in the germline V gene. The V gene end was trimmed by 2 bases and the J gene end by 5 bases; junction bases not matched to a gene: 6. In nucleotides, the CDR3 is TGTGCCAGCAGTTTACCTCTAGCGGGAGCCCACGAGCAGTACTTC. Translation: CASSLPLAGAHEQYF.

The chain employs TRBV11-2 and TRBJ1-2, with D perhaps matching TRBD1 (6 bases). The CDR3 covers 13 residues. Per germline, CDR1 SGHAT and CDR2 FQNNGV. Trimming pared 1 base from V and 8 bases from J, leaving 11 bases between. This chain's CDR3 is CASSLAGEGGYTF. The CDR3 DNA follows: TGTGCCAGCAGCTTAGCAGGGGAAGGAGGCTACACCTTC.

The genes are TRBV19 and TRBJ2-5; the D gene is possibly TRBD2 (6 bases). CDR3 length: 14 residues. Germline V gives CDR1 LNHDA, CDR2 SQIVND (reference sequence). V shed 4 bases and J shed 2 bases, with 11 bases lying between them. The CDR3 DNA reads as TGTGCCAGTAGTAAGGCGCGGGAACAAGAGACCCAGTACTTC. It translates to CASSKAREQETQYF.

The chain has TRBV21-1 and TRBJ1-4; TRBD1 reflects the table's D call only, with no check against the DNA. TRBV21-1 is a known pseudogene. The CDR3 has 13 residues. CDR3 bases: TGTGCCAGCAACCGACAGGATAATGAAAAACTGTTTTTT. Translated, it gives CASNRQDNEKLFF.

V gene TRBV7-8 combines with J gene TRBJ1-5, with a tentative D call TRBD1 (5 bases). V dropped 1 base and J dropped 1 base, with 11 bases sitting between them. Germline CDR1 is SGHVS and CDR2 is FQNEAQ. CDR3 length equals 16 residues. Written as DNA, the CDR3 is TGTGCCAGCAGCTTAGTTGGGGGGACGAGCAATCAGCCCCAGCATTTT. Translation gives CASSLVGGTSNQPQHF. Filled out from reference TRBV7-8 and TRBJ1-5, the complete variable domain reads GAGVSQSPRYKVAKRGQDVALRCDPISGHVSLFWYQQALGQGPEFLTYFQNEAQLDKSGLPSDRFFAERPEGSVSTLKIQRTQQEDSAVYLCASSLVGGTSNQPQHFGDGTRLSIL.

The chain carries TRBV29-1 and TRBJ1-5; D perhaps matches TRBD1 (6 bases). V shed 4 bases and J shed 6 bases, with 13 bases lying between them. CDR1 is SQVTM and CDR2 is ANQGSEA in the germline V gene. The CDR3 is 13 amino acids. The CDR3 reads CSVGRGQGQPQHF. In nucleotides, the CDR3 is TGCAGCGTTGGGCGGGGGCAAGGTCAGCCCCAGCATTTT.

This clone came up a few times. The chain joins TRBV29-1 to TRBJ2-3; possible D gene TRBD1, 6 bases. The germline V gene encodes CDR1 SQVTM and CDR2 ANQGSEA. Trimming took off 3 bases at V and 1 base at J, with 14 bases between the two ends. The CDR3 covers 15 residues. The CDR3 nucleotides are TGCAGCGTTGAGGTCAGGGGAAGGGGCACAGATACGCAGTATTTT. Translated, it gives CSVEVRGRGTDTQYF.

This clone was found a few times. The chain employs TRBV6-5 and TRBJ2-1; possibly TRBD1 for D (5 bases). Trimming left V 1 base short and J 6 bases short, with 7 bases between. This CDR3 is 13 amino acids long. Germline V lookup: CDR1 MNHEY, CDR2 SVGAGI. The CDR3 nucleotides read TGTGCCAGCAGTTACTTTCAGGGCAATGAGCAGTTCTTC. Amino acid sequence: CASSYFQGNEQFF.

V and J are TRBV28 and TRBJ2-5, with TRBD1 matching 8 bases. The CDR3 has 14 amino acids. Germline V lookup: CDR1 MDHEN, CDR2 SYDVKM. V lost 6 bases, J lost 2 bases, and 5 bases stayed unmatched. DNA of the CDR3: TGTGCCAGCAGGACAGGGGCGATACAAGAGACCCAGTACTTC. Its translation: CASRTGAIQETQYF.

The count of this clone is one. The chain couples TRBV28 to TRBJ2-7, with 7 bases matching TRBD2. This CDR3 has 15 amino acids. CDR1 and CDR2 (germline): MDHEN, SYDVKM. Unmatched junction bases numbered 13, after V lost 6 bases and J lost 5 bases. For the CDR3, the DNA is TGTGCCAGCAGCCCACGATCTAGGGCGGGGGACGAGCAGTACTTC. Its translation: CASSPRSRAGDEQYF.

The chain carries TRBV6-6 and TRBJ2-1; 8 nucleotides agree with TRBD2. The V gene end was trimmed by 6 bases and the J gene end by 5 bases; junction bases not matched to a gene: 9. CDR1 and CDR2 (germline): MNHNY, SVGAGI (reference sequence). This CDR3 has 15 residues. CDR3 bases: TGTGCCAGCAGCTTTAAGCGGGAGTACGACAATGAGCAGTTCTTC. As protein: CASSFKREYDNEQFF.

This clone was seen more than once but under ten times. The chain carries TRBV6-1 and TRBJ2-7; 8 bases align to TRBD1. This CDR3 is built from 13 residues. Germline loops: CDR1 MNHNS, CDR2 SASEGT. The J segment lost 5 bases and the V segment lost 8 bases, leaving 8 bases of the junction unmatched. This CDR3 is CASLWTGRNEQYF. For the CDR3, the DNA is TGTGCCAGCCTGTGGACAGGGCGAAACGAGCAGTACTTC.

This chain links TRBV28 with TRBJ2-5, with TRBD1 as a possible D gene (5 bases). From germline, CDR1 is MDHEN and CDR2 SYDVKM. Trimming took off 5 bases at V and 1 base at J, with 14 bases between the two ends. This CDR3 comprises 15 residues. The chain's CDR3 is CASSIPTDTQETQYF. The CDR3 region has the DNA TGTGCCAGCAGTATACCAACGGACACCCAAGAGACCCAGTACTTC.

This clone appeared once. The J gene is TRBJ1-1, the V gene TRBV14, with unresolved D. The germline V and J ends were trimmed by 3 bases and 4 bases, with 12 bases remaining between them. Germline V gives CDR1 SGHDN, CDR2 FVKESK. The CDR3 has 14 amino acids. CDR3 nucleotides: TGTGCCAGCAGCCACCCTACGCCCGGCACTGAAGCTTTCTTT. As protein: CASSHPTPGTEAFF.

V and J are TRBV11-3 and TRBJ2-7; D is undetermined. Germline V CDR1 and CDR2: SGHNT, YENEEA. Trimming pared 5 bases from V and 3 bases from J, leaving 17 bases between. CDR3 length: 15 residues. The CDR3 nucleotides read TGTGCCAGCAGCCCCAATCACGGGTCGAACTACGAGCAGTACTTC. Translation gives CASSPNHGSNYEQYF. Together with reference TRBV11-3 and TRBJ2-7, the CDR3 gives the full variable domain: EAGVVQSPRYKIIEKKQPVAFWCNPISGHNTLYWYLQNLGQGPELLIRYENEEAVDDSQLPKDRFSAERLKGVDSTLKIQPAELGDSAVYLCASSPNHGSNYEQYFGPGTRLTVT.

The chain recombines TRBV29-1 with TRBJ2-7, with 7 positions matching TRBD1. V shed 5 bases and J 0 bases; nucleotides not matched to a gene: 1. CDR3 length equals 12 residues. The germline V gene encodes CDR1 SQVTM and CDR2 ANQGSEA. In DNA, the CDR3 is TGCAGCGTTCGGGACAGCTCCTACGAGCAGTACTTC. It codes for CSVRDSSYEQYF.

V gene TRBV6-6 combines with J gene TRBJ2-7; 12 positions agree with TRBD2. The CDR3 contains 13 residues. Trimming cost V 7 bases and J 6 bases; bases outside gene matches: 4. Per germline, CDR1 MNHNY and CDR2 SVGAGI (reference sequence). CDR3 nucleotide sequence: TGTGCCAGCAAACAGACTAGCGGGGGCGAGCAGTACTTC. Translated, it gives CASKQTSGGEQYF.

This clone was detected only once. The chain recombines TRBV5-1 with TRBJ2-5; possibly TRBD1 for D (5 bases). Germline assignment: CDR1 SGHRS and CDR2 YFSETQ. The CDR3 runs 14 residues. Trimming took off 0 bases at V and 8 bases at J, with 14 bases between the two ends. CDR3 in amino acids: CASSLGQGVSTQYF. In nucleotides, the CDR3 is TGCGCCAGCAGCTTGGGGCAAGGGGTTAGCACCCAGTACTTC.

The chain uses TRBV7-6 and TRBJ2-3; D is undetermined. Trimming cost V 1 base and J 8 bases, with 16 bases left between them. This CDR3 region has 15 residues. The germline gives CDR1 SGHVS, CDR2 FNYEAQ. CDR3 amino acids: CASSLVGQTDGTQYF. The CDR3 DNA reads TGTGCCAGCAGCTTAGTTGGGCAAACAGACGGTACGCAGTATTTT. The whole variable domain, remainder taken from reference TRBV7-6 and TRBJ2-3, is GAGVSQSPRYKVTKRGQDVALRCDPISGHVSLYWYRQALGQGPEFLTYFNYEAQQDKSGLPNDRFSAERPEGSISTLTIQRTEQRDSAMYRCASSLVGQTDGTQYFGPGTRLTVL.

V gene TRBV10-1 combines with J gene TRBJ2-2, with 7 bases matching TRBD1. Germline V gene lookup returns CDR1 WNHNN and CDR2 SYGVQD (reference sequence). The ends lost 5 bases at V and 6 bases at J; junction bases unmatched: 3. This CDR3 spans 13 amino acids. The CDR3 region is CASSRTGAGELFF. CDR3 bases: TGCGCCAGCAGTAGGACAGGCGCCGGGGAGCTGTTTTTT.

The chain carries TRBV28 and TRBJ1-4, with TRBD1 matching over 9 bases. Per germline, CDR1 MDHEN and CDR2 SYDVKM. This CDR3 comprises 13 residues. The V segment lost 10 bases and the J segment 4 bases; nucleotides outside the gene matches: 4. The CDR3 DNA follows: TGTGCCACATGGACAGGGGTTAATGAAAAACTGTTTTTT. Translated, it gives CATWTGVNEKLFF.

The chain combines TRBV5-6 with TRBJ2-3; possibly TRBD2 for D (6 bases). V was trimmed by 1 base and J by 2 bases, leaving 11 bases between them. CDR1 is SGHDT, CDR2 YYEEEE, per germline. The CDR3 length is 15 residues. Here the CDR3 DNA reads TGTGCCAGCAGCTTGAGGCGGGGATCCACAGATACGCAGTATTTT. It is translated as CASSLRRGSTDTQYF.

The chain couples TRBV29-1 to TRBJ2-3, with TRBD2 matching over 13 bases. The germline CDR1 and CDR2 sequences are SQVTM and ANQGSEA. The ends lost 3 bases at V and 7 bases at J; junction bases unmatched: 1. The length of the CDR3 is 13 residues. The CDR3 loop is CSVETSGRYTQYF. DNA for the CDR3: TGCAGCGTTGAGACTAGCGGGAGGTATACGCAGTATTTT.

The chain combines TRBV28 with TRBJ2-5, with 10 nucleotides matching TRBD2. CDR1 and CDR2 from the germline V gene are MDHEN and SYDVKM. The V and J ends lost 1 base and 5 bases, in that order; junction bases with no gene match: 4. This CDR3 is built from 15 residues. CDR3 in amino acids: CASSLYLAGVETQYF. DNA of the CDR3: TGTGCCAGCAGTTTATATCTAGCGGGAGTGGAGACCCAGTACTTC.

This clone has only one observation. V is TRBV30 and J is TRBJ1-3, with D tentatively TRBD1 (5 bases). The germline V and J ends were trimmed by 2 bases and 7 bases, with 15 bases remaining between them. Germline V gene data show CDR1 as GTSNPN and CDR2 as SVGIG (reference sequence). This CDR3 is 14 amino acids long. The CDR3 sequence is CAWSWQAGGNTIYF. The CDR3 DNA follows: TGTGCCTGGAGTTGGCAGGCTGGGGGGAACACCATATATTTT.